The 8 T cell receptor beta chains listed next were all sequenced from one sample in a study of vaccination and CD4 T cells after COVID-19. The Oncomine TCR Beta short-read assay generated sequence data from the DNA of cultured CD4+ T cells. TCRdb analysed the PCR reads with MiXCR anew, one entry per CDR3 protein. This table holds roughly 15,000 distinct CDR3 sequences, 40% to 65% found once. Antigens of these TCRs are unknown. As for time point: late sampling 161 to 241 days after vaccination in a few convalescent patients. The treatment: approximately nine-day PBMC culture with coronavirus spike peptide pools or control peptides (ViraFEST assay). Sequencing used CD4+ T cells from blood, cultured in vitro, obtained about 7 months after SARS-CoV-2 vaccination. The receptor source for this set is a human donor who had recovered from COVID-19.

Here the CDR3 reads CASSILGGELNEQFF. The CDR3 region has the DNA TGTGCCAGTAGTATCCTCGGAGGGGAATTAAATGAGCAGTTCTTC. This chain connects TRBV19 to TRBJ2-1, with a tentative D call TRBD2 (6 bases). This CDR3 has 15 residues. V was trimmed by 3 bases and J by 7 bases, leaving 16 bases between them. CDR1 LNHDA and CDR2 SQIVND come from the germline V gene (reference sequence).

The chain combines TRBV7-6 with TRBJ1-6; 8 bases line up with TRBD1. Looked up from germline, CDR1 is SGHVS and CDR2 is FNYEAQ. V was clipped by 6 bases and J by 7 bases; unmatched bases: 5. The CDR3 is 14 residues long. DNA of the CDR3: TGTGCCAGCAGTCGGACAGGGACGAATTCACCCCTCCACTTT. Translation gives CASSRTGTNSPLHF. Drawing the rest from reference TRBV7-6 and TRBJ1-6, the complete variable domain is GAGVSQSPRYKVTKRGQDVALRCDPISGHVSLYWYRQALGQGPEFLTYFNYEAQQDKSGLPNDRFSAERPEGSISTLTIQRTEQRDSAMYRCASSRTGTNSPLHFGNGTRLTVT.

The chain employs TRBV28 and TRBJ1-5, with D hard to call. Per the germline V gene, CDR1 is MDHEN and CDR2 is SYDVKM. There are 12 residues in the CDR3. V was shortened by 2 bases and J by 7 bases, with 6 bases between the two germline ends. CDR3 region: CASSLVGQPQHF. CDR3 DNA: TGTGCCAGCAGTTTAGTGGGACAGCCCCAGCATTTT.

Turning to this clonotype: Germline is not matched at one junction end, which may reflect a read error. J is TRBJ1-2 and V is TRBV6-1; the D gene is possibly TRBD1 (5 bases). Germline V gives CDR1 MNHNS, CDR2 SASEGT. CDR3 length: 13 amino acids. CDR3 region: CASSSRQSLSKDF. CDR3 DNA: TGTGCCAGCAGCTCAAGACAGAGCTTATCAAAAGACTTC.

The gene calls are TRBV19 and TRBJ2-5; D not certain. V was cut by 5 bases and J by 10 bases, with 11 bases left in between. The CDR3 sequence is 11 residues long. The germline gives CDR1 LNHDA, CDR2 SQIVND (reference sequence). The CDR3 region has the DNA TGTGCCAGTAGTGCCGAGGTTGTCCAGTACTTC. This encodes CASSAEVVQYF.

The rearrangement links TRBV12-3 or TRBV12-4 to TRBJ2-2; D unclear. The length of the CDR3 is 15 residues. V was clipped by 3 bases and J by 1 base, with 9 bases between them. The CDR3 DNA reads TGTGCCAGCAGTTTGGACGTTAGGAACACCGGGGAGCTGTTTTTT. Translated: CASSLDVRNTGELFF.

The chain links TRBV27 to TRBJ1-6, with TRBD1 as a possible D gene (6 bases). Looked up from germline, CDR1 is MNHEY and CDR2 is SMNVEV (reference sequence). The CDR3 spans 15 residues. The V gene lost 10 bases and the J gene lost 7 bases, with 20 bases spanning the gap. The CDR3 DNA sequence: TGTGCCAATTATTCTAAGGGGGACGGGAATTCACCCCTCCACTTT. Translation: CANYSKGDGNSPLHF.

The chain recombines TRBV11-3 with TRBJ1-1; D not certain. V lost 5 bases and J 5 bases, leaving 12 bases between the germline ends. The CDR3 is 13 amino acids. Looked up from germline, CDR1 is SGHNT and CDR2 is YENEEA. Here the CDR3 DNA reads TGTGCCAGCAGCCCCGAGGCCAGGACTGAAGCTTTCTTT. This codes for CASSPEARTEAFF.